The 32 T cell receptor beta chains below were found in one sample sequenced in a study of shared clonotypes between healthy human individuals. Assay used: immunoSEQ multiplex PCR; TCRdb lists only in-frame clones, some missing. The sample lists some 500,000 clones, roughly three quarters occurring once. Sequenced input: PBMCs. The receptors were sampled from a woman in her thirties or forties in good health. Some clones in this sample may be carry-over from other donors' samples.

V and J are TRBV28 and TRBJ2-5; 7 bases are a match to TRBD1. The length of the CDR3 is 16 residues. The germline V gene has CDR1 MDHEN and CDR2 SYDVKM. Germline trimming cut 6 bases from V and 5 bases from J; bases unmatched to any gene: 15. CDR3 bases: TGTGCCAGCAGCCCCCCCCAGTACAGGGGTGGGGAGACCCAGTACTTC. Its protein is CASSPPQYRGGETQYF. Looking up the rest from reference TRBV28 and TRBJ2-5 gives the full variable domain: DVKVTQSSRYLVKRTGEKVFLECVQDMDHENMFWYRQDPGLGLRLIYFSYDVKMKEKGDIPEGYSVSREKKERFSLILESASTNQTSMYLCASSPPQYRGGETQYFGPGTRLLVL.

The rearrangement links TRBV2 to TRBJ1-2, with a possible D match to TRBD1 (6 bases). Germline CDR1 SNHLY, CDR2 FYNNEI. The CDR3 is 13 residues long. The V end was cut by 7 bases, the J end by 4 bases, with 13 bases between. The CDR3 here is CASTLQGFYGYTF. CDR3 bases: TGTGCCAGCACCCTTCAGGGGTTCTATGGCTACACCTTC.

This chain joins TRBV5-1 and TRBJ1-4; no definite D call. This CDR3 is built from 16 residues. The germline V gene has CDR1 SGHRS and CDR2 YFSETQ. V lost 1 base and J 0 bases, leaving 10 bases between the germline ends. CDR3 sequence reads: CASSLSAIATNEKLFF. The DNA for the CDR3 is TGCGCCAGCAGCTTGAGTGCCATTGCAACTAATGAAAAACTGTTTTTT.

The gene calls are TRBV7-8 and TRBJ2-5; D not resolved. There are 11 residues in the CDR3. Germline CDR1 is SGHVS and CDR2 is FQNEAQ. V lost 5 bases to trimming and J lost 2 bases, with 3 bases between them. The CDR3 sequence: CASSLQETQYF. The CDR3 bases are TGTGCCAGCAGCCTTCAAGAGACCCAGTACTTC.

This clone appeared a single time. This sequence joins TRBV5-4 and TRBJ2-2; either TRBD1 or TRBD2 may fit D (5 bases each). The CDR3 spans 15 residues. Germline values: CDR1 SGHNT, CDR2 YYREEE (reference sequence). The V end was cut by 2 bases, the J end by 4 bases, with 12 bases between. CDR3 protein: CASSFGGVGTGELFF. For the CDR3, the DNA is TGTGCCAGCAGCTTTGGGGGAGTAGGCACCGGGGAGCTGTTTTTT.

This chain connects TRBV2 to TRBJ1-2; D gene ambiguous. Germline CDR1 SNHLY, CDR2 FYNNEI. The CDR3 spans 14 residues. Trimming shortened V by 2 bases and J by 7 bases, and 14 bases separated the two germline ends. The CDR3 nucleotides read TGTGCCAGCAGTGAATATCTGGAACAAGGTGGCTACACCTTC. It is translated as CASSEYLEQGGYTF.

The V and J genes are TRBV4-1 and TRBJ1-5; weak D call: TRBD1 (5 bases). Germline lookup yields CDR1 MGHRA and CDR2 YSYEKL. This CDR3 is built from 15 residues. Trimming removed 4 bases at V and 7 bases at J, with 17 bases between. As DNA, the CDR3 is TGCGCCAGCAGCCTTGAAACAGGTAAGCCCCAGCCCCAGCATTTT. Residues: CASSLETGKPQPQHF.

This clone was found a few times. J is TRBJ2-4 and V is TRBV6-5; 7 nucleotides line up with TRBD2. Trimming took 6 bases from V and 8 from J; bases not matched to a gene: 7. CDR3 length: 13 residues. Looked up from germline, CDR1 is MNHEY and CDR2 is SVGAGI. The CDR3 coding sequence is TGTGCCAGCAGCCCAGGGACTAAGGACATTCAGTACTTC. Its translation: CASSPGTKDIQYF.

This clone showed up just once. J is TRBJ1-2 and V is TRBV5-8, with D perhaps matching TRBD1 (5 bases). V dropped 4 bases and J dropped 6 bases, with 16 bases sitting between them. CDR1 and CDR2 from the germline V gene are SGHTS and YDEGEE. CDR3 length equals 14 residues. This CDR3 reads CASSGPSGQDGYTF. Written as DNA, the CDR3 is TGTGCCAGCAGCGGACCTTCAGGGCAAGATGGCTACACCTTC.

This clone came up a few times. This rearrangement joins TRBV7-6 to TRBJ2-1, with TRBD2 identical over 7 bases. The germline CDR1 and CDR2 sequences are SGHVS and FNYEAQ. Trimming at V came to 1 base and at J to 8 bases, leaving 14 bases not matched to a gene. The CDR3 is 17 residues long. CDR3 sequence (DNA): TGTGCCAGCAGCTTAGGGGTGACGAGCGGGAAACGGGATGAGCAGTTCTTC. This gives the protein CASSLGVTSGKRDEQFF.

This chain connects TRBV5-4 to TRBJ2-7, with 10 bases fitting TRBD1. The CDR3 runs 13 residues. From germline, CDR1 is SGHNT and CDR2 YYREEE (reference sequence). V shed 9 bases, J shed 2 bases, and the junction held 5 bases outside the gene matches. The DNA of the CDR3 is TGTGCCACTGGACAGGGGGAGGCCTACGAGCAGTACTTC. Translated, it gives CATGQGEAYEQYF.

The gene calls are TRBV14 and TRBJ1-4; D remains ambiguous. Trimming took 2 bases from V and 0 from J, leaving 13 bases between them. The CDR3 is 17 residues long. Germline lookup yields CDR1 SGHDN and CDR2 FVKESK. The CDR3 DNA sequence: TGTGCCAGCAGCCAACTTACAGACCGCGCAACTAATGAAAAACTGTTTTTT. Its protein product is CASSQLTDRATNEKLFF.

The gene calls are TRBV9 and TRBJ1-4; TRBD1 aligns across 9 bases. Trimming took 3 bases from V and 8 from J; bases not matched to a gene: 8. The germline CDR1 and CDR2 sequences are SGDLS and YYNGEE. The CDR3 totals 15 residues. The chain's CDR3 is CASSANRGLGEKLFF. CDR3 bases: TGTGCCAGCAGCGCAAACAGGGGGCTGGGCGAAAAACTGTTTTTT.

This clone was detected once. The V and J genes are TRBV27 and TRBJ1-4; D perhaps matches TRBD1 (6 bases). The CDR3 has 16 residues. Germline V CDR1 and CDR2: MNHEY, SMNVEV (reference sequence). V lost 6 bases and J 11 bases, leaving 25 bases between the germline ends. For the CDR3, the DNA is TGTGCCAGCAGCTCCTCATCGCAGGGGATAATGAGGAAACTGTTTTTT. Protein product: CASSSSSQGIMRKLFF. Using reference TRBV27 and TRBJ1-4 for the parts outside the CDR3, the full variable domain is EAQVTQNPRYLITVTGKKLTVTCSQNMNHEYMSWYRQDPGLGLRQIYYSMNVEVTDKGDVPEGYKVSRKEKRNFPLILESPSPNQTSLYFCASSSSSQGIMRKLFFGSGTQLSVL.

The gene calls are TRBV7-8 and TRBJ2-3; 8 bases are a match to TRBD2. The V and J ends lost 10 bases and 4 bases, in that order; junction bases with no gene match: 13. Germline V gene lookup returns CDR1 SGHVS and CDR2 FQNEAQ. This CDR3 is 15 amino acids long. The CDR3, as DNA: TGTGCCACCCGTCCGAGCGGGAGAGAGGCAGATACGCAGTATTTT. This translates into CATRPSGREADTQYF.

The V gene is TRBV28, the J gene TRBJ1-1; D remains ambiguous. Trimming removed 2 bases from V and 6 bases from J, with 13 bases in between. The CDR3 has 14 residues. CDR1 is MDHEN, CDR2 SYDVKM, per germline. The CDR3: CASSLRAVSPEAFF. Here the CDR3 DNA reads TGTGCCAGCAGTTTAAGGGCGGTGAGCCCTGAAGCTTTCTTT.

The rearrangement joins TRBV9 to TRBJ1-2; D possibly corresponds to TRBD1 (5 bases). Per germline, CDR1 SGDLS and CDR2 YYNGEE. CDR3 size: 13 residues. V dropped 2 bases and J dropped 3 bases, with 8 bases sitting between them. The CDR3 is CASSVGRDYGYTF. The CDR3 DNA sequence: TGTGCCAGCAGCGTTGGCAGGGACTATGGCTACACCTTC.

This sequence joins TRBV27 and TRBJ1-1; a possible D gene is TRBD1 (6 bases). Looked up from germline, CDR1 is MNHEY and CDR2 is SMNVEV (reference sequence). The V end lost 4 bases, the J end lost 1 base, and 13 bases lay between the germline ends. This CDR3 contains 15 residues. CDR3 sequence (DNA): TGTGCCAGCAGTTCATGGGGGGCGGGGAACACTGAAGCTTTCTTT. Amino acid sequence: CASSSWGAGNTEAFF.

This clone was observed at least ten times. The chain couples TRBV27 to TRBJ1-1, with 7 bases fitting TRBD1. This CDR3 contains 14 residues. V trimming: 6 bases; J trimming: 4 bases; junction bases outside the gene matches: 8. Germline CDR1 MNHEY, CDR2 SMNVEV (reference sequence). CDR3 loop: CASRPQGGGTEAFF. CDR3 bases: TGTGCCAGCAGACCCCAGGGGGGAGGCACTGAAGCTTTCTTT.

The chain carries TRBV11-2 and TRBJ2-2; maybe TRBD2 (6 bases). The CDR3 length is 16 residues. Germline V lookup: CDR1 SGHAT, CDR2 FQNNGV. With 7 bases removed from V and 6 bases from J, the gap between germline ends came to 21 bases. The CDR3 DNA follows: TGTGCCAGCACCAGACTACAGCGGGTGGCCCCCGGGGAGCTGTTTTTT. Protein: CASTRLQRVAPGELFF.

This clone was recorded once. V and J are TRBV27 and TRBJ2-7; D tentatively fits TRBD1 or TRBD2 (5 bases each). V was clipped by 3 bases and J by 0 bases, with 6 bases between them. Germline CDR1 and CDR2: MNHEY and SMNVEV (reference sequence). The CDR3 runs to 13 residues. CDR3 nucleotide sequence: TGTGCCAGCAGTTTGAGGGGCTCCTACGAGCAGTACTTC. Its protein is CASSLRGSYEQYF.

With regard to this clone: The same CDR3 arises from other DNA sequences in this sample as well. The gene calls are TRBV9 and TRBJ1-1; no firm D call. V shed 2 bases and J shed 0 bases, with 5 bases lying between them. Germline V gives CDR1 SGDLS, CDR2 YYNGEE. The CDR3 consists of 13 residues. CDR3 in amino acids: CASSVALNTEAFF. As DNA, the CDR3 is TGTGCCAGCAGCGTTGCACTGAACACTGAAGCTTTCTTT.

At least ten counts were recorded for this clone. This chain uses TRBV7-2 with TRBJ2-3, with 9 nucleotides matching TRBD2. V dropped 2 bases and J dropped 3; count of bases not matched to a gene: 6. Per the germline V gene, CDR1 is SGHTA and CDR2 is FQGNSA. There are 16 residues in the CDR3. CDR3 bases: TGTGCCAGCAGCTTACGCGGCGGGGGGGGGACAGATACGCAGTATTTT. Translating it yields CASSLRGGGGTDTQYF.

The sample holds many counts of this clone. The genes are TRBV18 and TRBJ2-3; D is perhaps TRBD2 (6 bases). V was shortened by 4 bases and J by 0 bases, with 14 bases between the two germline ends. This CDR3 contains 16 residues. Germline lookup yields CDR1 KGHSH and CDR2 LQKENI. In DNA, the CDR3 is TGTGCCAGCTCACTCGCTAGCGACCTAAGCACAGATACGCAGTATTTT. Its protein product is CASSLASDLSTDTQYF.

The chain employs TRBV19 and TRBJ2-7, with D maybe TRBD1 (7 bases). Trimming took 5 bases from V and 0 from J, leaving 20 bases between them. CDR3 length: 17 residues. Germline V lookup: CDR1 LNHDA, CDR2 SQIVND (reference sequence). The CDR3 region has the DNA TGTGCCAGTAGTTTTTTACGTGGGACAGCGGGCTCCTACGAGCAGTACTTC. Translated, it gives CASSFLRGTAGSYEQYF. The variable domain in full, completed from reference TRBV19 and TRBJ2-7, reads DGGITQSPKYLFRKEGQNVTLSCEQNLNHDAMYWYRQDPGQGLRLIYYSQIVNDFQKGDIAEGYSVSREKKESFPLTVTSAQKNPTAFYLCASSFLRGTAGSYEQYFGPGTRLTVT.

Worth noting for this clone: A much larger clonotype is one base distant, so this may be a read error. V and J are TRBV19 and TRBJ1-5; 9 nucleotides align to TRBD1. The germline V gene encodes CDR1 LNHDA and CDR2 SQIVND (reference sequence). This CDR3 has 15 amino acids. V gave up 5 bases and J gave up 9 bases; unmatched junction bases: 11. CDR3 nucleotides: TGTGCCAGTAGTCCGCCGGGACAGGGTTATCGGCCCCAGCATTTT. Translated, it gives CASSPPGQGYRPQHF. The full variable domain, its missing parts supplied by reference TRBV19 and TRBJ1-5, is DGGITQSPKYLFRKEGQNVTLSCEQNLNHDAMYWYRQDPGQGLRLIYYSQIVNDFQKGDIAEGYSVSREKKESFPLTVTSAQKNPTAFYLCASSPPGQGYRPQHFGDGTRLSIL.

The genes are TRBV25-1 and TRBJ2-5; possibly TRBD1 for D (5 bases). The CDR3 has 15 residues. Germline CDR1 and CDR2: MGHDK and SYGVNS. Trimming shortened V by 5 bases and J by 2 bases, and 15 bases separated the two germline ends. DNA of the CDR3: TGTGCCAGCAGTCACCCCCCCCAGGGACAAGAGACCCAGTACTTC. This gives the protein CASSHPPQGQETQYF. The whole variable domain, remainder taken from reference TRBV25-1 and TRBJ2-5, is EADIYQTPRYLVIGTGKKITLECSQTMGHDKMYWYQQDPGMELHLIHYSYGVNSTEKGDLSSESTVSRIRTEHFPLTLESARPSHTSQYLCASSHPPQGQETQYFGPGTRLLVL.

This chain uses TRBV7-6 with TRBJ2-7; no clear D gene. V was trimmed by 5 bases and J by 2 bases, leaving 13 bases between them. CDR3 length: 14 residues. Germline V gives CDR1 SGHVS, CDR2 FNYEAQ. The DNA for the CDR3 is TGTGCCAGCAGCCACCCCTCCGGAGCCTACGAGCAGTACTTC. This codes for CASSHPSGAYEQYF.

The rearrangement uses TRBV12-1 and TRBJ2-3; TRBD1 was called by the table and not checked on the DNA. TRBV12-1 represents a pseudogene. CDR3 length equals 16 residues. The CDR3, as DNA: TGTGCCAGCAGCTTCGGACAGGGGGATGTGACAGATACGCAGTATTTT. Translation gives CASSFGQGDVTDTQYF.

The V gene is TRBV15, the J gene TRBJ1-4, with no clear D. CDR3 size: 15 residues. The germline CDR1 and CDR2 sequences are LNHNV and YYDKDF (reference sequence). V shed 1 base and J shed 4 bases, with 10 bases lying between them. CDR3 sequence (DNA): TGTGCCACCAGCAGAGCGAATCACCGTAATGAAAAACTGTTTTTT. Residues: CATSRANHRNEKLFF.

This clone has only a few counts. This chain joins TRBV7-9 and TRBJ1-1; possible D gene TRBD1, 6 bases. Trimming left V 8 bases short and J 7 bases short, with 8 bases between. This CDR3 spans 10 amino acids. From germline, CDR1 is SEHNR and CDR2 FQNEAQ (reference sequence). The chain's CDR3 is CASGDNEAFF. CDR3 bases: TGTGCCAGCGGGGACAATGAAGCTTTCTTT.

The genes are TRBV5-4 and TRBJ1-2; possible D gene TRBD1, 5 bases. The V gene lost 0 bases and the J gene lost 1 base, with 22 bases spanning the gap. CDR1 SGHNT and CDR2 YYREEE come from the germline V gene (reference sequence). This CDR3 contains 19 residues. The CDR3: CASSLDWLVWDVGNYGYTF. CDR3 sequence (DNA): TGTGCCAGCAGCTTGGATTGGTTGGTGTGGGACGTGGGTAACTATGGCTACACCTTC.